This TCR beta chain is drawn from a study of T-cell reconstitution after alpha-beta-depleted transplantation in children. Whole-study results and caveats: The study traced high day-60 TCRbeta diversity in some patients to surviving recipient T cells and thymic progenitors. Newly produced T cells mostly accounted for T-cell counts and diversity one year post-transplant. Two months or so post-transplant, alpha-beta T cells reportedly derived from several hundred expanded graft clones.

In regard to this clonotype: As yet, its antigen is unknown. A clone one base away is much larger, so this may be a read error.

As it was prepared, the TCRbeta library received unique molecular identifiers. TCRdb called the PCR reads again in MiXCR, with one record for every CDR3 protein. The sample yields some 200,000 distinct CDR3 sequences, about a tenth seen once. The material was PBMCs, obtained before TCRalphabeta/CD19-depleted stem cell transplant. The origin of this receptor is a child less than two years old with acute myeloid leukemia, due to receive a stem cell transplant.

DNA of the CDR3: TGTGCCAGCACCTCCTACTATGGCTACACCTTC. It codes for CASTSYYGYTF. The chain uses TRBV6-1 and TRBJ1-2; D not resolved. Trimming stripped 7 bases from V and 3 bases from J, with 6 bases between. Germline CDR1 and CDR2: MNHNS and SASEGT. The CDR3 extends over 11 amino acids.